The source of this T cell receptor (beta chain) is a study of vaccination and CD4 T cells after COVID-19. The overall study: Six males and four females, two Hispanic, made up the convalescents. Stimulation used overlapping spike peptides from SARS-CoV-2, HCoV-NL63, HCoV-OC43 and HCoV-229E.

Remarks on this clonotype: The antigen remains unidentified. At one boundary the junction diverges from the germline segment, which might be a read error.

CD4+ T cells that had been cultured provided DNA sequenced with the Oncomine TCR Beta short-read assay. TCRdb itself ran the PCR reads through MiXCR, one entry per CDR3 protein. The sample lists more than 13,000 distinct CDR3 sequences, about a fifth occurring once. Overall study results and limits: Although the median of SARS-CoV-2-reactive clonotypes rose from around 20 to 38, the change was not significant.

Treatment in this sample: roughly 10-day PBMC culture with coronavirus spike peptide pools or control peptides (ViraFEST assay). Healthy recipients of vaccination lacked prior SARS-CoV-2 infection, as evidenced by negative nucleocapsid antibodies both before and after vaccination. The TCR sequence derives from a human donor who received a COVID-19 vaccine. The specimen was CD4+ T cells from blood, cultured in vitro, collected before SARS-CoV-2 vaccination.

The CDR3 sequence: CSASPESYEQCF. The CDR3 nucleotides read TGCAGTGCTAGCCCAGAGAGCTACGAGCAGTGCTTC. This chain uses TRBV20-1 with TRBJ2-1; the D is unclear. The CDR3 contains 12 residues. The V gene's germline CDR1 is DFQATT and CDR2 SNEGSKA (reference sequence).